Following are 3 T cell receptor beta chains from one sample sequenced in a study of T cell changes during pregnancy in multiple sclerosis. The data were produced by immunoSEQ multiplex PCR, yet TCRdb's version contains in-frame clones alone and is incomplete. Of about 48,000 clones listed, approximately 92% are singletons. Sequencing used CD4+ T cells from peripheral blood mononuclear cells, obtained in the second trimester of pregnancy. All receptors come from a female donor in good health, enrolled as a control in a pregnancy study.

The V and J genes are TRBV7-9 and TRBJ1-5; the D is unclear. Germline V gene data show CDR1 as SEHNR and CDR2 as FQNEAQ (reference sequence). The length of the CDR3 is 16 residues. V shed 5 bases and J shed 2 bases, with 16 bases lying between them. CDR3: CASSAWGGLGNQPQHF. Here the CDR3 DNA reads TGTGCCAGCAGCGCCTGGGGAGGATTGGGCAATCAGCCCCAGCATTTT.

The rearrangement uses TRBV7-9 and TRBJ2-2; D is ambiguous. Germline-derived CDR1 and CDR2 are SEHNR and FQNEAQ (reference sequence). The germline V and J ends were trimmed by 2 bases and 4 bases, with 11 bases remaining between them. The CDR3 runs to 15 residues. Written as DNA, the CDR3 is TGTGCCAGCAGCTTACGCGATAGAGGCACCGGGGAGCTGTTTTTT. Protein sequence: CASSLRDRGTGELFF.

For this clone: Additional DNA sequences in this sample encode the identical CDR3. The chain uses TRBV9 and TRBJ2-3, with no clear D. The germline V gene has CDR1 SGDLS and CDR2 YYNGEE. V lost 3 bases and J 4 bases, leaving 9 bases between the germline ends. The CDR3 has 13 amino acids. The CDR3 here is CASSDGGADTQYF. The CDR3 coding sequence is TGTGCCAGCAGCGACGGCGGAGCAGATACGCAGTATTTT.